This T cell receptor beta chain is drawn from a study of T cells expressing NK-cell markers. The wider study: Source material for TCR beta repertoires consisted of sorted CD3+CD56+NKG2C+, CD3+CD56+NKG2C- and CD3+CD56-NKG2C+ T cells. Study-level results: Six donors had dominant NKG2C+ clonotypes that comprised roughly 1.0-7.5% of their CD8+ T cells.

Germline V gene lookup returns CDR1 SGHRS and CDR2 YFSETQ. This CDR3 comprises 19 residues. Regarding this clonotype: Its antigen is undetermined.

Synthesis of TCR beta cDNA relied on 5'RACE template switching carrying UMIs. TCRdb reworked the 5' RACE reads into one entry per CDR3 protein, no DNA. Its clone listing holds 350,000 to 450,000 distinct CDR3 sequences. Input material: blood T cells: a sorted CD56 or NKG2C T cell subset, CD4+ or CD8+ T cells, or bulk PBMC T cells (not recorded which). The receptor's source is a man aged 18-75 years in good health. The V and J genes are TRBV5-1 and TRBJ2-4; TCRdb's assignment of TRBD1 cannot be checked, as there is no DNA. Here the CDR3 reads CASSFMFGGGLSAQNIQYF.